This entry lists 21 T cell receptor beta chains sequenced from one sample in a study of blood T cells in healthy people across ages. Next came a second PCR, run for about 6 to 11 cycles, which used a sample-barcoded 5' primer along with a J-beta primer mix. A single record per CDR3 protein comes from TCRdb applying MiXCR to the 5' RACE reads. The sample carries about 600,000 distinct CDR3 sequences, roughly 48% recorded once. Sequences were obtained from blood. These receptors were collected from a man of 80 years or more in good health.

This clonotype was detected a few times. This chain joins TRBV20-1 and TRBJ2-5; 8 nucleotides match TRBD2. V was pared by 6 bases and J by 3 bases, with 6 bases of the junction left unmatched. The CDR3 spans 13 residues. The V gene's germline CDR1 is DFQATT and CDR2 SNEGSKA (reference sequence). This CDR3 reads CSAPRTSKETQYF. The CDR3 DNA is TGCAGTGCACCGAGGACTAGCAAAGAGACCCAGTACTTC.

V gene TRBV6-6 combines with J gene TRBJ2-7; tentative D call: TRBD2 (6 bases). CDR1 and CDR2 (germline): MNHNY, SVGAGI (reference sequence). Deletions cut 2 bases from V and 5 bases from J, with 10 bases between. This CDR3 has 13 residues. The DNA for the CDR3 is TGTGCCAGCAGTTACCTCGGACTAAACGAGCAGTACTTC. Translating it yields CASSYLGLNEQYF.

The rearrangement uses TRBV15 and TRBJ2-1, with 8 nucleotides matching TRBD2. This CDR3 has 15 residues. Germline V CDR1 and CDR2: LNHNV, YYDKDF (reference sequence). The ends lost 7 bases at V and 7 bases at J; junction bases unmatched: 12. Written as DNA, the CDR3 is TGTGCCACCACAGGTCAGCGGGAGTACGGGAATGAGCAGTTCTTC. This sequence encodes CATTGQREYGNEQFF.

Only a few counts were recorded for this clonotype. The chain combines TRBV5-1 with TRBJ1-1; no clear D. This CDR3 spans 14 amino acids. V dropped 7 bases and J dropped 1 base, with 14 bases sitting between them. The germline CDR1 and CDR2 sequences are SGHRS and YFSETQ. The CDR3 is CASGNPTRNTEAFF. For the CDR3, the DNA is TGCGCCAGCGGAAACCCAACACGGAACACTGAAGCTTTCTTT.

The V gene is TRBV12-3 or TRBV12-4, the J gene TRBJ1-2, with D possibly TRBD1 on 5 matching bases. The V and J ends lost 3 bases and 4 bases respectively, with 15 bases between them. This CDR3 has 15 residues. Here the CDR3 reads CASSFEARAGYGYTF. The CDR3 DNA sequence: TGTGCCAGCAGTTTTGAGGCCAGGGCGGGCTATGGCTACACCTTC.

This clonotype has a handful of counts. The chain has TRBV29-1 and TRBJ2-3; D is uncertain. CDR1 and CDR2 (germline): SQVTM, ANQGSEA. The CDR3 is 13 amino acids. V lost 4 bases, J lost 5 bases, and 13 bases lay in between. The CDR3 region has the DNA TGCAGCGTTGTGGGATCCTTCAGAGATACGCAGTATTTT. Amino acid sequence: CSVVGSFRDTQYF.

In this sample, this clonotype turned up a few times. The J gene is TRBJ2-3, the V gene TRBV6-2 or TRBV6-3, with D unresolved. The V end lost 5 bases, the J end lost 5 bases, and 11 bases lay between the germline ends. This CDR3 has 13 amino acids. Germline-derived CDR1 and CDR2 are MNHEY and SVGEGT. CDR3 amino acids: CASSQPLEDTQYF. The CDR3 coding sequence is TGTGCCAGCAGTCAACCGCTAGAAGATACGCAGTATTTT.

With respect to this clonotype: This may be a read error: a much more frequent sequence differs by one nucleotide. CDR3 nucleotides: TGTGCCAGCAGCACGCAACAGGGCGGAGAGACCCAGTTCTTC. Residues: CASSTQQGGETQFF. J is TRBJ2-1 and V is TRBV7-9, with a tentative D call TRBD1 (6 bases). CDR3 length equals 14 residues. Per the germline V gene, CDR1 is SEHNR and CDR2 is FQNEAQ (reference sequence). Trimming cost V 5 bases and J 13 bases, with 21 bases left between them.

The gene calls are TRBV20-1 and TRBJ1-4; D might be TRBD1 (6 bases). V lost 3 bases and J 3 bases, leaving 8 bases between the germline ends. CDR1 and CDR2 (germline): DFQATT, SNEGSKA (reference sequence). CDR3 length: 13 residues. The chain's CDR3 is CSASRTANEKLFF. DNA for the CDR3: TGCAGTGCTAGTCGGACAGCTAATGAAAAACTGTTTTTT.

The J gene is TRBJ1-5, the V gene TRBV29-1; D unclear. This CDR3 has 13 amino acids. Germline values: CDR1 SQVTM, CDR2 ANQGSEA. Between the trimmed V and J ends, which lost 4 bases and 6 bases, there was a span of 13 bases. The CDR3 protein is CSVVENWGQPQHF. The DNA for the CDR3 is TGCAGCGTTGTAGAGAATTGGGGTCAGCCCCAGCATTTT.

J is TRBJ2-1 and V is TRBV6-5, with 11 bases lining up with TRBD1. This CDR3 region has 15 residues. Losses at the gene ends were 6 bases for V and 8 bases for J; bases not matched to a gene: 9. Germline V lookup: CDR1 MNHEY, CDR2 SVGAGI. CDR3 in amino acids: CASREPGQGVDEQFF. The CDR3 bases are TGTGCCAGCAGAGAACCGGGACAGGGGGTCGATGAGCAGTTCTTC.

The chain employs TRBV7-2 and TRBJ2-1; D unresolved. V was trimmed by 4 bases and J by 4 bases, leaving 17 bases between them. CDR1 and CDR2 from the germline V gene are SGHTA and FQGNSA. CDR3 length: 16 residues. The CDR3 protein is CASSYYSTPTYNEQFF. The CDR3 DNA follows: TGTGCCAGCAGCTACTACTCAACCCCCACATACAATGAGCAGTTCTTC.

This clonotype has only a few counts. Given a much more abundant clone one base away, this may be a read error. The chain employs TRBV28 and TRBJ2-1; D remains unclear. Trimming removed 3 bases from V and 8 bases from J, with 5 bases in between. CDR1 and CDR2 from the germline V gene are MDHEN and SYDVKM. CDR3 length equals 11 residues. CDR3 region: CASSFWDEQFF. The CDR3 nucleotides are TGTGCCAGCAGTTTTTGGGATGAGCAGTTCTTC.

The rearrangement joins TRBV10-1 to TRBJ2-7; D is undetermined. V lost 3 bases and J 5 bases, leaving 14 bases between the germline ends. Germline V gene data show CDR1 as WNHNN and CDR2 as SYGVQD (reference sequence). This CDR3 region has 14 residues. The CDR3 reads CASSERYTLDEQYF. CDR3 DNA: TGCGCCAGCAGTGAAAGATACACCCTGGACGAGCAGTACTTC.

This clonotype was observed once. CDR3 loop: CASSTTGANQPQHF. CDR3 bases: TGTGCCAGCAGCACGACAGGGGCTAATCAGCCCCAGCATTTT. V is TRBV9 and J is TRBJ1-5; 8 positions agree with TRBD1. V lost 4 bases, J lost 4 bases, and 4 bases stayed unmatched. This CDR3 comprises 14 residues. CDR1 and CDR2 (germline): SGDLS, YYNGEE.

The table lists this clonotype with a count of one. V is TRBV29-1 and J is TRBJ2-5, with D tentatively TRBD1 or TRBD2 (6 bases each). The CDR3 has 14 residues. Trimming took 4 bases from V and 3 from J, leaving 15 bases between them. The germline gives CDR1 SQVTM, CDR2 ANQGSEA. The CDR3 region is CSVASDRREETQYF. In DNA form, the CDR3 reads TGCAGCGTTGCCAGTGACAGGAGGGAAGAGACCCAGTACTTC.

About this clonotype: One junction end does not reproduce the germline sequence, and a read error may be involved. V usage is TRBV3-1 and J usage is TRBJ1-4, with D maybe TRBD1 (5 bases). This CDR3 is built from 17 residues. CDR1 LGHDT and CDR2 YNNKEL come from the germline V gene (reference sequence). CDR3 sequence reads: CANSRRDSGRTNEKLFF. CDR3 sequence (DNA): TGTGCCAACAGCCGCCGGGACTCGGGGAGGACTAATGAAAAACTGTTTTTT.

This clonotype was counted ten times or more. This sequence joins TRBV6-6 and TRBJ1-1; maybe TRBD1 (5 bases). The CDR3 has 15 residues. V gave up 6 bases and J gave up 4 bases, with 18 bases separating them. From germline, CDR1 is MNHNY and CDR2 SVGAGI (reference sequence). The CDR3 DNA follows: TGTGCCAGCAGCTCTGATGGGGCAGTTGCCACTGAAGCTTTCTTT. Its protein product is CASSSDGAVATEAFF.

Concerning this clonotype itself: The junction shows a germline mismatch at one end, possibly a read error. V usage is TRBV20-1 and J usage is TRBJ2-1; D perhaps matches TRBD2 (6 bases). The CDR3 length is 14 residues. The germline V gene has CDR1 DFQATT and CDR2 SNEGSKA (reference sequence). The CDR3 region has the DNA TGCGGTGCACCTCAACGGAGGGATTACAATGAGCAGTTCTTC. It is translated as CGAPQRRDYNEQFF.

For this clonotype: One base away lies a much larger clone, so this may be a sequencing read error. This sequence joins TRBV6-6 and TRBJ1-4, with D unclear. Per the germline V gene, CDR1 is MNHNY and CDR2 is SVGAGI (reference sequence). The CDR3 is 13 amino acids. CDR3 coding DNA: TGTGACAGCAGTTACGCGGGTTATGAAAAACTGTTTTTT. This codes for CDSSYAGYEKLFF.

This clonotype appeared many times. The V call is TRBV6-6, the J call TRBJ2-7; D perhaps matches TRBD1 (6 bases). Germline V lookup: CDR1 MNHNY, CDR2 SVGAGI (reference sequence). Trimming shortened V by 4 bases and J by 2 bases, and 12 bases separated the two germline ends. CDR3 length: 14 residues. CDR3 amino acids: CASSWMTGTYEQYF. The CDR3 region has the DNA TGTGCCAGCAGTTGGATGACAGGAACCTACGAGCAGTACTTC.